These 3 T cell receptor beta chains were sequenced from one sample in a study of T cells in Graves' hyperthyroidism and ophthalmopathy. Template material for amplifying TCR beta CDR3 regions consisted of RNA transcripts. Initially, a first-round RT-PCR of the TCR CDR3 employed the HTBI primer set. Each CDR3 protein gets one entry after TCRdb re-called the multiplex PCR reads with MiXCR. The sample has about 840,000 distinct CDR3 sequences, about two fifths seen once. The source material was blood. The receptors here all came from a man between 18 and 35 years old with Graves' hyperthyroidism.

This clonotype is a singleton in its sample. The J gene is TRBJ1-5, the V gene TRBV12-3 or TRBV12-4; D gene ambiguous. This CDR3 is built from 12 residues. V was cut by 6 bases and J by 6 bases, with 9 bases left in between. The CDR3 region is CASSGLVQPQHF. The CDR3 DNA follows: TGTGCCAGCAGCGGGTTGGTTCAGCCCCAGCATTTT.

This clonotype was picked up many times. The rearrangement joins TRBV2 to TRBJ1-1; D is possibly TRBD1 (5 bases). Looked up from germline, CDR1 is SNHLY and CDR2 is FYNNEI. This CDR3 region has 14 residues. V dropped 7 bases and J dropped 5 bases, with 17 bases sitting between them. CDR3 coding DNA: TGTGCCAGCACCTGGGAGGGACGGGGGACTGAAGCTTTCTTT. Protein: CASTWEGRGTEAFF.

Only a few counts were recorded for this clonotype. The chain uses TRBV7-9 and TRBJ1-1; tentatively, D is TRBD1 (6 bases). CDR3 length equals 14 residues. V shed 3 bases and J shed 1 base, with 9 bases lying between them. Germline V gene lookup returns CDR1 SEHNR and CDR2 FQNEAQ (reference sequence). The CDR3 sequence is CASSFGTKNTEAFF. For the CDR3, the DNA is TGTGCCAGCAGCTTCGGGACAAAGAACACTGAAGCTTTCTTT.